These 21 T cell receptor beta chains came from one sample sequenced in a study of blood T cell repertoires in COVID-19. Assay used: immunoSEQ multiplex PCR; TCRdb lists only in-frame clones, some missing. The sample consists of around 40,000 clones, 70% to 80% of them appearing once. Specimen: peripheral blood. The receptors derive from a man in his sixties or seventies with acute or convalescent COVID-19.

The rearrangement joins TRBV27 to TRBJ2-2; D perhaps matches TRBD2 (7 bases). The CDR3 loop spans 14 amino acids. Germline V lookup: CDR1 MNHEY, CDR2 SMNVEV (reference sequence). Trimming left V 5 bases short and J 5 bases short, with 12 bases between. In nucleotides, the CDR3 is TGTGCCAGCAGTCGAGGGGGAGGGACCGGGGAGCTGTTTTTT. The encoded protein is CASSRGGGTGELFF.

This clone was observed a handful of times. V usage is TRBV19 and J usage is TRBJ1-5; no clear D. CDR3 length: 15 amino acids. Germline V CDR1 and CDR2: LNHDA, SQIVND (reference sequence). The V and J ends lost 3 bases and 1 base respectively, with 10 bases between them. For the CDR3, the DNA is TGTGCCAGTAGTATCTCGGGAGACAGCAATCAGCCCCAGCATTTT. Translating gives CASSISGDSNQPQHF.

This sequence joins TRBV15 and TRBJ2-1, with D possibly matching TRBD2 (5 bases). The germline gives CDR1 LNHNV, CDR2 YYDKDF (reference sequence). V shed 3 bases and J shed 8 bases, with 23 bases lying between them. This CDR3 spans 17 amino acids. The CDR3 sequence is CATSSGSGSIRFDEQFF. The CDR3 DNA sequence: TGTGCCACCAGCAGCGGTTCGGGGAGTATAAGGTTCGATGAGCAGTTCTTC.

This clone was counted a single time. This chain uses TRBV4-1 with TRBJ1-1; TRBD1 might be the D (6 bases). V was clipped by 4 bases and J by 2 bases, with 17 bases between them. CDR1 MGHRA and CDR2 YSYEKL come from the germline V gene. The CDR3 has 16 amino acids. CDR3 region: CASSPGEGTPNTEAFF. DNA for the CDR3: TGCGCCAGCAGCCCCGGGGAGGGGACACCAAACACTGAAGCTTTCTTT.

The J gene is TRBJ2-1, the V gene TRBV9, with a weak D call TRBD1 (5 bases). Trimming removed 0 bases at V and 9 bases at J, with 7 bases between. Per the germline V gene, CDR1 is SGDLS and CDR2 is YYNGEE. This CDR3 has 12 residues. Here the CDR3 reads CASSVATGEQFF. The CDR3 bases are TGTGCCAGCAGCGTAGCTACAGGTGAGCAGTTCTTC. Full variable domain (remainder filled in from reference TRBV9 and TRBJ2-1): DSGVTQTPKHLITATGQRVTLRCSPRSGDLSVYWYQQSLDQGLQFLIQYYNGEERAKGNILERFSAQQFPDLHSELNLSSLELGDSALYFCASSVATGEQFFGPGTRLTVL.

V and J are TRBV19 and TRBJ2-5, with 7 bases matching TRBD2. CDR3 length: 13 amino acids. From germline, CDR1 is LNHDA and CDR2 SQIVND (reference sequence). V lost 4 bases and J lost 5; bases outside the gene matches: 4. CDR3 protein: CASSTGLTETQYF. The DNA for the CDR3 is TGTGCCAGTAGTACGGGACTAACGGAGACCCAGTACTTC.

This sequence joins TRBV19 and TRBJ2-7; 7 nucleotides align to TRBD1. The germline V gene has CDR1 LNHDA and CDR2 SQIVND (reference sequence). This CDR3 is 13 amino acids long. Unmatched junction bases numbered 2, after V lost 5 bases and J lost 1 base. CDR3 nucleotides: TGTGCCAGTAGTCGACAGGGATCCTACGAGCAGTACTTC. Translating gives CASSRQGSYEQYF.

The V and J genes are TRBV6-4 and TRBJ2-1; D may be TRBD1 (6 bases). V was trimmed by 2 bases and J by 6 bases, leaving 11 bases between them. The germline V gene has CDR1 MRHNA and CDR2 SNTAGT. The CDR3 totals 14 residues. The DNA for the CDR3 is TGTGCCAGCAGTGACGGGAACAGGGTCAATGAGCAGTTCTTC. Translation gives CASSDGNRVNEQFF.

This clone came up a few times. This sequence joins TRBV6-2 or TRBV6-3 and TRBJ1-1; D might be TRBD1 (6 bases). This CDR3 contains 12 residues. CDR1 and CDR2 from the germline V gene are MNHEY and SVGEGT. Trimming took off 4 bases at V and 7 bases at J, with 10 bases between the two ends. CDR3 protein: CASSWGGGEAFF. The DNA of the CDR3 is TGTGCCAGCAGTTGGGGAGGGGGTGAAGCTTTCTTT.

The rearrangement uses TRBV29-1 and TRBJ1-2; D ambiguous. The V end was cut by 3 bases, the J end by 4 bases, with 15 bases between. This CDR3 has 14 amino acids. CDR1 and CDR2 (germline): SQVTM, ANQGSEA. The CDR3 spells CSVEFGGLSYGYTF. The DNA for the CDR3 is TGCAGCGTTGAGTTCGGCGGACTTAGCTATGGCTACACCTTC.

The rearrangement uses TRBV28 and TRBJ1-4, with 7 bases fitting TRBD1. J lost 7 bases, V lost 9 bases, and 8 bases had no gene match. CDR1 is MDHEN and CDR2 is SYDVKM in the germline V gene. This CDR3 comprises 13 residues. This CDR3 reads CASLLAGGEKLFF. The CDR3 DNA sequence: TGTGCCAGTCTTTTGGCAGGGGGTGAAAAACTGTTTTTT.

The genes are TRBV10-2 and TRBJ1-5; a weak D match, TRBD1 (6 bases). The CDR3 is 15 amino acids. Trimming cost V 4 bases and J 1 base, with 11 bases left between them. Germline V gene sequence: CDR1 WSHSY, CDR2 SAAADI. CDR3 coding DNA: TGCGCCAGCAGTGGGAGTGGGGGCAGCAATCAGCCCCAGCATTTT. This sequence encodes CASSGSGGSNQPQHF.

This clone has a handful of counts. The chain couples TRBV27 to TRBJ2-5; D possibly corresponds to TRBD2 (5 bases). V lost 2 bases and J 3 bases, leaving 19 bases between the germline ends. Germline V lookup: CDR1 MNHEY, CDR2 SMNVEV (reference sequence). The CDR3 extends over 17 amino acids. The CDR3 here is CASSLRGQAGDKETQYF. The CDR3 bases are TGTGCCAGCAGTTTACGAGGGCAGGCCGGGGATAAAGAGACCCAGTACTTC.

This chain joins TRBV27 and TRBJ2-2; 8 bases agree with TRBD1. The CDR3 runs to 14 residues. The V gene end was trimmed by 5 bases and the J gene end by 7 bases; junction bases not matched to a gene: 6. CDR1 and CDR2 from the germline V gene are MNHEY and SMNVEV (reference sequence). The CDR3 here is CASSDRGRVGELFF. DNA of the CDR3: TGTGCCAGCAGTGACAGGGGACGGGTCGGGGAGCTGTTTTTT.

V is TRBV7-3 and J is TRBJ1-6; 7 bases align to TRBD1. CDR3 length: 13 amino acids. V was pared by 8 bases and J by 5 bases, with 3 bases of the junction left unmatched. CDR1 SGHTA and CDR2 FQGTGA come from the germline V gene. CDR3 sequence: CASGDSNNSPLHF. The CDR3 coding sequence is TGTGCCAGCGGGGACAGTAATAATTCACCCCTCCACTTT. The full variable domain, in which reference TRBV7-3 and TRBJ1-6 provide the parts outside the CDR3, is GAGVSQTPSNKVTEKGKYVELRCDPISGHTALYWYRQSLGQGPEFLIYFQGTGAADDSGLPNDRFFAVRPEGSVSTLKIQRTERGDSAVYLCASGDSNNSPLHFGNGTRLTVT.

The chain links TRBV4-2 to TRBJ2-3; 7 nucleotides align to TRBD2. The germline gives CDR1 LGHNA, CDR2 YNFKEQ. V lost 6 bases to trimming and J lost 4 bases; unmatched junction nucleotides: 16. The CDR3 length is 17 residues. CDR3 region: CASSQRSGTTQPDTQYF. CDR3 nucleotide sequence: TGTGCCAGCAGTCAAAGGTCCGGGACTACCCAGCCAGATACGCAGTATTTT.

In nucleotides, the CDR3 is TGTGCCAGCAGTTACCCGCAGGGCTGGGAAAAACTGTTTTTT. Residues: CASSYPQGWEKLFF. The chain couples TRBV6-2 or TRBV6-3 to TRBJ1-4; D possibly corresponds to TRBD1 (5 bases). The CDR3 runs to 14 residues. V was pared by 2 bases and J by 8 bases, with 12 bases between. Per germline, CDR1 MNHEY and CDR2 SVGEGT.

The chain recombines TRBV7-9 with TRBJ2-3, with 14 bases that match TRBD2. This CDR3 has 19 residues. Germline CDR1 reads SEHNR; CDR2 reads FQNEAQ (reference sequence). The V segment lost 5 bases and the J segment 2 bases; nucleotides outside the gene matches: 12. The CDR3 sequence: CASSPGLAGGSLVTDTQYF. The DNA for the CDR3 is TGTGCCAGCAGCCCTGGACTAGCGGGAGGTTCCCTGGTCACAGATACGCAGTATTTT.

The chain couples TRBV28 to TRBJ1-5; the match to TRBD1 covers 7 bases. V was pared by 0 bases and J by 5 bases, with 10 bases of the junction left unmatched. Germline V gene lookup returns CDR1 MDHEN and CDR2 SYDVKM. CDR3 length equals 17 residues. The CDR3 DNA follows: TGTGCCAGCAGTTTATGGAAGAGGACAGGAGGAGATCAGCCCCAGCATTTT. This codes for CASSLWKRTGGDQPQHF.

The table lists this clone with a few counts. V gene TRBV6-2 or TRBV6-3 combines with J gene TRBJ1-1; no firm D call. CDR1 is MNHEY, CDR2 SVGEGT, per germline. V dropped 2 bases and J dropped 0 bases, with 13 bases sitting between them. This CDR3 comprises 16 residues. The CDR3 loop is CASSYGPSIMNTEAFF. The CDR3 nucleotides read TGTGCCAGCAGTTACGGCCCAAGTATCATGAACACTGAAGCTTTCTTT.

The V and J genes are TRBV4-3 and TRBJ1-6; 9 bases agree with TRBD1. Unmatched junction bases numbered 11, after V lost 1 base and J lost 10 bases. This CDR3 has 17 amino acids. Germline CDR1 is LGHNA and CDR2 is YSLEER. The CDR3 spells CASSQGAQGALWSPLHF. The CDR3, as DNA: TGCGCCAGCAGCCAAGGGGCACAGGGGGCTTTATGGTCACCCCTCCACTTT.